The 16 T cell receptor beta chains below come from one sample, sequenced in a study of T cell changes during pregnancy in multiple sclerosis. Profiled with immunoSEQ multiplex PCR; TCRdb holds only in-frame clones, not every one. Among some 45,000 clones listed, 70% to 90% were seen once. The sequences come from CD4+ T cells from peripheral blood mononuclear cells, collected after pregnancy. These receptors originate from a female donor with multiple sclerosis, enrolled in a pregnancy study.

CDR3 residues: CATSRDLGQPSEAFF. The CDR3 coding sequence is TGTGCCACCAGCAGAGATCTGGGACAGCCTTCTGAAGCTTTCTTT. The V gene is TRBV15, the J gene TRBJ1-1, with TRBD1 matching 7 bases. Germline loops: CDR1 LNHNV, CDR2 YYDKDF (reference sequence). The CDR3 runs to 15 residues. Trimming at V came to 0 bases and at J to 6 bases, leaving 7 bases not matched to a gene.

This rearrangement joins TRBV6-6 to TRBJ1-4; maybe TRBD1 (6 bases). V gave up 7 bases and J gave up 7 bases, with 19 bases separating them. The CDR3 spans 15 residues. The V gene's germline CDR1 is MNHNY and CDR2 SVGAGI (reference sequence). The CDR3 nucleotides read TGTGCCAGCACAGGGGATAGAGTCCTCGGTGAAAAACTGTTTTTT. The encoded protein is CASTGDRVLGEKLFF.

Note on this clone: Within the sample, other DNA sequences also encode this same CDR3. This rearrangement joins TRBV6-5 to TRBJ1-1; 7 bases line up with TRBD1. After removal of 5 bases from V and 4 bases from J, the junction contained 7 bases not matched to a gene. This CDR3 comprises 14 residues. Per the germline V gene, CDR1 is MNHEY and CDR2 is SVGAGI. The CDR3 bases are TGTGCCAGCAGTCTTCACAGGGGTCCCACTGAAGCTTTCTTT. Protein sequence: CASSLHRGPTEAFF.

The chain uses TRBV2 and TRBJ2-7, with D possibly being TRBD2 (6 bases). Germline CDR1 and CDR2: SNHLY and FYNNEI. The length of the CDR3 is 14 residues. Trimming removed 6 bases from V and 0 bases from J, with 12 bases in between. CDR3 residues: CASRRDSHSYEQYF. The CDR3 nucleotides are TGTGCCAGCAGGCGGGACTCCCACTCCTACGAGCAGTACTTC.

V is TRBV28 and J is TRBJ2-7; D unresolved. This CDR3 has 16 amino acids. With 5 bases removed from V and 3 bases from J, the gap between germline ends came to 20 bases. Germline V CDR1 and CDR2: MDHEN, SYDVKM. The CDR3 bases are TGTGCCAGCAGTCCGGTTGGCGGCAGCACGGGCTACGAGCAGTACTTC. Protein product: CASSPVGGSTGYEQYF.

The genes are TRBV30 and TRBJ1-4; 7 bases agree with TRBD1. The germline V gene encodes CDR1 GTSNPN and CDR2 SVGIG (reference sequence). The CDR3 covers 17 residues. V lost 0 bases to trimming and J lost 2 bases; unmatched junction nucleotides: 9. The CDR3 bases are TGTGCCTGGAGTGTACCCTCCCGACAGGGCACTAATGAAAAACTGTTTTTT. Its protein is CAWSVPSRQGTNEKLFF.

This sequence joins TRBV27 and TRBJ2-5; the D is unclear. There are 14 residues in the CDR3. Trimming pared 1 base from V and 3 bases from J, leaving 9 bases between. CDR1 and CDR2 (germline): MNHEY, SMNVEV (reference sequence). CDR3 amino acids: CASSLFASKETQYF. As DNA, the CDR3 is TGTGCCAGCAGTTTATTCGCGAGTAAAGAGACCCAGTACTTC.

The chain uses TRBV7-9 and TRBJ1-1, with D perhaps matching TRBD1 (6 bases). CDR3 length: 15 amino acids. V was clipped by 1 base and J by 0 bases, with 9 bases between them. Germline values: CDR1 SEHNR, CDR2 FQNEAQ (reference sequence). CDR3 bases: TGTGCCAGCAGCTTAGGAGGGACACTGAACACTGAAGCTTTCTTT. Translated: CASSLGGTLNTEAFF.

J is TRBJ2-3 and V is TRBV5-4, with a tentative D call TRBD1 (5 bases). The CDR3 covers 14 residues. Germline V gene sequence: CDR1 SGHNT, CDR2 YYREEE (reference sequence). V lost 4 bases to trimming and J lost 4 bases, with 13 bases between them. CDR3 nucleotide sequence: TGTGCCAGCAGCGCCACCACAGGCCCAGATACGCAGTATTTT. As protein: CASSATTGPDTQYF.

The gene calls are TRBV7-9 and TRBJ1-4; 8 positions match TRBD1. Trimming removed 4 bases from V and 6 bases from J; junction bases left unmatched: 1. The CDR3 covers 13 residues. The germline V gene has CDR1 SEHNR and CDR2 FQNEAQ (reference sequence). In nucleotides, the CDR3 is TGTGCCAGCAGCTGGACAGGGTATGAAAAACTGTTTTTT. Its protein product is CASSWTGYEKLFF. The full variable domain, in which reference TRBV7-9 and TRBJ1-4 provide the parts outside the CDR3, is DTGVSQNPRHKITKRGQNVTFRCDPISEHNRLYWYRQTLGQGPEFLTYFQNEAQLEKSRLLSDRFSAERPKGSFSTLEIQRTEQGDSAMYLCASSWTGYEKLFFGSGTQLSVL.

This clone has a single count. The chain uses TRBV12-5 and TRBJ1-5; D gene uncertain. CDR1 LGHNT and CDR2 FRNRAP come from the germline V gene. V was clipped by 4 bases and J by 1 base, with 23 bases between them. This CDR3 has 19 residues. The CDR3 sequence: CASGSVSDGSPLSNQPQHF. Here the CDR3 DNA reads TGTGCTAGTGGTTCTGTCTCGGACGGGAGTCCGCTAAGCAATCAGCCCCAGCATTTT. The complete variable domain, with remaining parts taken from reference TRBV12-5 and TRBJ1-5, reads DARVTQTPRHKVTEMGQEVTMRCQPILGHNTVFWYRQTMMQGLELLAYFRNRAPLDDSGMPKDRFSAEMPDATLATLKIQPSEPRDSAVYFCASGSVSDGSPLSNQPQHFGDGTRLSIL.

The J gene is TRBJ2-5, the V gene TRBV4-3; tentative D call: TRBD2 (6 bases). Germline CDR1 and CDR2: LGHNA and YSLEER. Trimming stripped 1 base from V and 4 bases from J, with 19 bases between. CDR3 length: 17 amino acids. The CDR3 spells CASSQGATGGDAETQYF. CDR3 in DNA: TGCGCCAGCAGCCAAGGAGCGACGGGCGGGGATGCAGAGACCCAGTACTTC.

The chain links TRBV5-1 to TRBJ2-7, with 8 bases fitting TRBD2. With V trimmed by 8 bases and J by 6 bases, 10 bases remained unmatched. The CDR3 is 13 amino acids. CDR1 and CDR2 (germline): SGHRS, YFSETQ. CDR3 region: CASRAEGLVEQYF. The CDR3, as DNA: TGCGCCAGTAGGGCTGAGGGACTAGTCGAGCAGTACTTC.

V and J are TRBV10-1 and TRBJ2-3, with TRBD2 identical over 8 bases. V was clipped by 4 bases and J by 0 bases; unmatched bases: 18. Germline CDR1 reads WNHNN; CDR2 reads SYGVQD (reference sequence). The CDR3 sequence is 20 residues long. The CDR3 sequence is CASSAGGSGGPTASTDTQYF. The CDR3 coding sequence is TGCGCCAGCAGTGCAGGCGGGAGCGGGGGCCCTACTGCTAGCACAGATACGCAGTATTTT.

The chain has TRBV28 and TRBJ2-7; no clear D. Germline CDR1 is MDHEN and CDR2 is SYDVKM. Trimming stripped 0 bases from V and 3 bases from J, with 9 bases between. The CDR3 is 14 amino acids. In DNA, the CDR3 is TGTGCCAGCAGTTTATGGAGTTCTAACTACGAGCAGTACTTC. Translated: CASSLWSSNYEQYF. The variable domain in full, with the rest retrieved from reference TRBV28 and TRBJ2-7, is DVKVTQSSRYLVKRTGEKVFLECVQDMDHENMFWYRQDPGLGLRLIYFSYDVKMKEKGDIPEGYSVSREKKERFSLILESASTNQTSMYLCASSLWSSNYEQYFGPGTRLTVT.

This clone appeared a single time. The J gene is TRBJ1-6, the V gene TRBV5-1, with unresolved D. The germline gives CDR1 SGHRS, CDR2 YFSETQ. V lost 0 bases and J lost 11, with 9 bases in between. This CDR3 is built from 13 residues. CDR3 protein: CASSLATGAPLHF. CDR3 DNA: TGCGCCAGCAGCTTGGCGACCGGGGCACCCCTCCACTTT.